A single sample is the source of the 13 T cell receptor beta chains below, sequenced in a study of response to subunit inactivated influenza vaccine (dated by TCRdb to the late 2010s). The method was RT-PCR. Reads for this sample came from an Illumina HiSeq 2500. TCRdb trimmed public reads at Q25 via fastp, called clones via MiXCR and kept in-frame beta chains. Rows matching on CDR3 protein sequence are summarized as one entry with the most common DNA and genes. The sample contains about 780,000 distinct CDR3 sequences, approximately 18% of them found a single time. The ten largest clones take up approximately 11% of the sample. This sample comprised PBMCs from blood, obtained 5 days after vaccination. Receptors originate from a man aged 50 to 60 who received an inactivated influenza vaccine. Donor details come from another sample of the same person, matched by shared clones.

This sequence joins TRBV5-6 and TRBJ1-5; perhaps TRBD1 as D (5 bases). CDR3 length equals 15 residues. Germline V lookup: CDR1 SGHDT, CDR2 YYEEEE. Trimming stripped 2 bases from V and 3 bases from J, with 12 bases between. The CDR3 loop is CASSFGGEPNQPQHF. Written as DNA, the CDR3 is TGTGCCAGCAGCTTCGGAGGGGAGCCCAATCAGCCCCAGCATTTT.

This rearrangement joins TRBV24-1 to TRBJ2-7, with unresolved D. V lost 3 bases and J 0 bases, leaving 14 bases between the germline ends. The CDR3 contains 16 residues. Germline loops: CDR1 KGHDR, CDR2 SFDVKD. CDR3 loop: CATSDPRWDDSYEQYF. CDR3 DNA: TGTGCCACCAGTGATCCCCGATGGGATGACTCCTACGAGCAGTACTTC.

The CDR3 here is CASSLGLSRSSYNEQFF. For the CDR3, the DNA is TGTGCCAGCAGTTTAGGCCTTAGCCGTAGCTCCTACAATGAGCAGTTCTTC. The chain carries TRBV6-5 and TRBJ2-1; D ambiguous. The CDR3 has 17 amino acids. Trimming took 4 bases from V and 0 from J, leaving 16 bases between them. Germline lookup yields CDR1 MNHEY and CDR2 SVGAGI.

This clonotype was found a few times. The junction does not match germline at one end; this may be a read error. The V call is TRBV12-3 or TRBV12-4, the J call TRBJ2-5, with D maybe TRBD1 (5 bases). The CDR3 has 15 amino acids. The CDR3 here is CATSFRGRDQETQYF. In DNA, the CDR3 is TGTGCCACCAGTTTTAGAGGCAGGGACCAAGAGACCCAGTACTTC.

The chain links TRBV6-1 to TRBJ2-1, with D possibly being TRBD1 or TRBD2 (5 bases each). The V and J ends lost 10 bases and 0 bases respectively, with 16 bases between them. CDR1 is MNHNS and CDR2 is SASEGT in the germline V gene. The CDR3 length is 15 residues. CDR3 residues: CATRRGTRSYNEQFF. CDR3 DNA: TGTGCCACTAGGCGTGGGACGCGCTCCTACAATGAGCAGTTCTTC.

This chain connects TRBV18 to TRBJ2-5; D ambiguous. CDR1 is KGHSH, CDR2 LQKENI, per germline. The CDR3 contains 13 residues. Trimming left V 2 bases short and J 5 bases short, with 9 bases between. CDR3 in DNA: TGTGCCAGCTCACCATGGGGTCCGGAGACCCAGTACTTC. Protein product: CASSPWGPETQYF.

The chain couples TRBV12-3 or TRBV12-4 to TRBJ2-4; 7 positions match TRBD1. The CDR3 sequence is 14 residues long. With 3 bases clipped from V and 7 bases from J, the junction kept 6 bases outside the gene matches. As DNA, the CDR3 is TGTGCCAGCAGTTTGTGGAGCAGGGGGAACATTCAGTACTTC. It is translated as CASSLWSRGNIQYF.

This clonotype was seen more than once but under ten times. This CDR3 is CASSQEFVASGNEQFF. The CDR3 nucleotides are TGTGCCAGCAGCCAAGAATTCGTGGCTAGCGGGAATGAGCAGTTCTTC. This chain links TRBV4-2 with TRBJ2-1; TRBD2 agrees at 8 bases. This CDR3 has 16 residues. With V trimmed by 0 bases and J by 7 bases, 8 bases remained unmatched. The V gene's germline CDR1 is LGHNA and CDR2 YNFKEQ.

The chain joins TRBV4-3 to TRBJ2-2, with TRBD1 as a possible D gene (6 bases). The CDR3 has 14 residues. Germline V gene data show CDR1 as LGHNA and CDR2 as YSLEER. V lost 0 bases to trimming and J lost 6 bases, with 8 bases between them. The CDR3 here is CASSQESGAGELFF. CDR3 DNA sequence: TGCGCCAGCAGCCAAGAATCAGGGGCCGGGGAGCTGTTTTTT.

This clonotype has just a few counts. J is TRBJ2-7 and V is TRBV20-1; TRBD1 matches 7 bases. The CDR3 runs to 13 residues. Germline trimming cut 6 bases from V and 1 base from J; bases unmatched to any gene: 6. Germline assignment: CDR1 DFQATT and CDR2 SNEGSKA (reference sequence). The CDR3 spells CSAMGQLSYEQYF. The CDR3 DNA is TGCAGTGCCATGGGACAGCTATCCTACGAGCAGTACTTC.

This clonotype was observed a handful of times. This chain links TRBV4-3 with TRBJ2-1, with a tentative D call TRBD1 (5 bases). Per germline, CDR1 LGHNA and CDR2 YSLEER. V dropped 0 bases and J dropped 12 bases, with 9 bases sitting between them. CDR3 length: 12 residues. The CDR3 coding sequence is TGCGCCAGCAGCCAAGATTTAGGGGTGCAGTTCTTC. Translation gives CASSQDLGVQFF.

This rearrangement joins TRBV12-3 or TRBV12-4 to TRBJ1-2; D might be TRBD1 (6 bases). The CDR3 has 13 residues. V was pared by 4 bases and J by 4 bases, with 10 bases between. CDR3 protein: CASSSGESYGYTF. CDR3 DNA sequence: TGTGCCAGCAGTTCAGGGGAGAGCTATGGCTACACCTTC.

This clonotype has just a few counts. The V and J genes are TRBV20-1 and TRBJ2-1; 16 nucleotides match TRBD2. This CDR3 spans 14 amino acids. V lost 5 bases to trimming and J lost 8 bases; unmatched junction nucleotides: 3. The V gene's germline CDR1 is DFQATT and CDR2 SNEGSKA (reference sequence). CDR3 nucleotides: TGCAGTGCTGGGACTAGCGGGGGGGGCCATGAGCAGTTCTTC. As protein: CSAGTSGGGHEQFF.